Listed here are 24 T cell receptor beta chains from one sample, sequenced in a study of PD-L1 blockade in urothelial cancer. Clones were read by immunoSEQ multiplex PCR, and TCRdb kept only the in-frame ones, dropping some. The table records about 37,000 clones, 82% of them present only once. The sample in question was PBMCs, obtained around atezolizumab (anti-PD-L1) treatment. The receptors here all came from a man aged 55 to 70 with urothelial cancer.

The rearrangement links TRBV9 to TRBJ1-4; 7 bases match TRBD1. The V gene end was trimmed by 3 bases and the J gene end by 3 bases; junction bases not matched to a gene: 2. The length of the CDR3 is 14 residues. The germline CDR1 and CDR2 sequences are SGDLS and YYNGEE. The CDR3 DNA reads as TGTGCCAGCAGCGCGACAGGGTCTAATGAAAAACTGTTTTTT. Protein sequence: CASSATGSNEKLFF.

This chain uses TRBV13 with TRBJ2-3; the match to TRBD1 covers 9 bases. Trimming took 5 bases from V and 3 from J; bases not matched to a gene: 6. The CDR3 spans 15 residues. Germline loops: CDR1 PRHDT, CDR2 FYEKMQ (reference sequence). The chain's CDR3 is CASSQGTGSTDTQYF. The CDR3 region has the DNA TGTGCCAGCAGCCAGGGGACAGGGAGTACAGATACGCAGTATTTT.

A few counts support this clone. The chain recombines TRBV7-8 with TRBJ1-3; TRBD1 might be the D (5 bases). The V and J ends lost 4 bases and 1 base respectively, with 14 bases between them. The germline V gene encodes CDR1 SGHVS and CDR2 FQNEAQ. The CDR3 is 16 residues long. This CDR3 is CASSWGRPGSGNTIYF. In nucleotides, the CDR3 is TGTGCCAGCAGCTGGGGCCGACCCGGGTCTGGAAACACCATATATTTT.

The V gene is TRBV6-1, the J gene TRBJ2-1; 11 bases fit TRBD2. V lost 8 bases, J lost 9 bases, and 12 bases stayed unmatched. The CDR3 has 15 amino acids. Looked up from germline, CDR1 is MNHNS and CDR2 is SASEGT. CDR3 DNA sequence: TGTGCCAGCTTTAGGATAGCGGGGGGGCCGGGTGAGCAGTTCTTC. This sequence encodes CASFRIAGGPGEQFF.

The J gene is TRBJ2-5, the V gene TRBV19; 8 bases align to TRBD2. The CDR3 is made up of 15 amino acids. The trim removed 2 bases at V and 2 bases at J, leaving 4 bases unmatched. Germline lookup yields CDR1 LNHDA and CDR2 SQIVND (reference sequence). In DNA form, the CDR3 reads TGTGCCAGTAGTATAATGACTAGCGCTCAAGAGACCCAGTACTTC. It encodes CASSIMTSAQETQYF.

This clone was seen once. V usage is TRBV2 and J usage is TRBJ2-5, with TRBD2 matching 14 bases. The germline V gene encodes CDR1 SNHLY and CDR2 FYNNEI. The CDR3 length is 14 residues. The J segment lost 4 bases and the V segment lost 6 bases, leaving 1 base of the junction unmatched. CDR3 region: CASRGLAGAETQYF. CDR3 coding DNA: TGTGCCAGCAGGGGACTAGCGGGGGCAGAGACCCAGTACTTC.

V usage is TRBV10-3 and J usage is TRBJ1-1; D ambiguous. The germline CDR1 and CDR2 sequences are ENHRY and SYGVKD. V was clipped by 0 bases and J by 7 bases, with 18 bases between them. There are 16 residues in the CDR3. CDR3 loop: CAISESTGRRNSEAFF. In DNA form, the CDR3 reads TGTGCCATCAGTGAGTCGACCGGGAGGAGGAATAGTGAAGCTTTCTTT.

V and J are TRBV28 and TRBJ1-5; unclear D gene. CDR1 is MDHEN, CDR2 SYDVKM, per germline. The CDR3 covers 14 residues. Trimming took off 7 bases at V and 0 bases at J, with 10 bases between the two ends. The CDR3 reads CASTPVLSNQPQHF. For the CDR3, the DNA is TGTGCCAGCACCCCGGTCCTTAGCAATCAGCCCCAGCATTTT.

The genes are TRBV7-7 and TRBJ2-1; D might be TRBD2 (6 bases). The CDR3 runs to 14 residues. Germline V gene lookup returns CDR1 SSHAT and CDR2 FNYEAQ (reference sequence). Between the trimmed V and J ends, which lost 5 bases and 8 bases, there was a span of 16 bases. The CDR3 DNA is TGTGCCAGCAGCCCAAGACTAGTGTCGGATGAGCAGTTCTTC. Translating it yields CASSPRLVSDEQFF.

This clone came up once. The chain carries TRBV4-2 and TRBJ1-5; the D gene is possibly TRBD1 (6 bases). Germline CDR1 reads LGHNA; CDR2 reads YNFKEQ. The CDR3 extends over 13 amino acids. V lost 1 base and J lost 5, with 6 bases in between. The CDR3 region has the DNA TGTGCCAGCAGCCAAGCAGGGGATCAGCCCCAGCATTTT. Protein product: CASSQAGDQPQHF.

The V and J genes are TRBV5-8 and TRBJ2-7; TRBD1 matches 9 bases. Germline assignment: CDR1 SGHTS and CDR2 YDEGEE. This CDR3 is built from 16 residues. The V and J ends lost 0 bases and 4 bases, in that order; junction bases with no gene match: 8. In nucleotides, the CDR3 is TGTGCCAGCAGCTTGGCAGCGGGACAGGGAATTTACGAGCAGTACTTC. This encodes CASSLAAGQGIYEQYF.

The rearrangement joins TRBV6-1 to TRBJ2-3; 10 bases fit TRBD1. The germline V gene has CDR1 MNHNS and CDR2 SASEGT. There are 15 residues in the CDR3. The V and J ends lost 10 bases and 4 bases, in that order; junction bases with no gene match: 11. This CDR3 reads CATRKGDRGPDTQYF. The CDR3 nucleotides are TGTGCCACTCGAAAGGGAGACAGGGGGCCAGATACGCAGTATTTT.

The V gene is TRBV29-1, the J gene TRBJ2-7; 9 bases are a match to TRBD1. V shed 3 bases, J shed 6 bases, and the junction held 3 bases outside the gene matches. From germline, CDR1 is SQVTM and CDR2 ANQGSEA. This CDR3 has 12 residues. The DNA of the CDR3 is TGCAGCGTTGAGTGGGACAGGGCCGAGCAGTACTTC. It codes for CSVEWDRAEQYF.

The chain uses TRBV2 and TRBJ2-7, with D maybe TRBD2 (5 bases). Trimming took 8 bases from V and 7 from J, leaving 12 bases between them. Germline CDR1 and CDR2: SNHLY and FYNNEI. The CDR3 loop spans 11 amino acids. The CDR3 is CASGRTWEQYF. For the CDR3, the DNA is TGTGCCAGCGGACGGACTTGGGAGCAGTACTTC.

This rearrangement joins TRBV11-2 to TRBJ2-3, with D possibly being TRBD2 (5 bases). The CDR3 extends over 14 amino acids. V lost 0 bases and J 4 bases, leaving 8 bases between the germline ends. Germline V CDR1 and CDR2: SGHAT, FQNNGV. The CDR3 here is CASSLDGVADTQYF. Here the CDR3 DNA reads TGTGCCAGCAGCTTAGACGGGGTGGCAGATACGCAGTATTTT.

The genes are TRBV9 and TRBJ2-3; 9 bases are a match to TRBD2. Germline V CDR1 and CDR2: SGDLS, YYNGEE. The CDR3 is 16 residues long. Losses at the gene ends were 2 bases for V and 4 bases for J; bases not matched to a gene: 8. The CDR3 DNA reads TGTGCCAGCAGCGTGGTTGCGGGGGGGCGGGCAGATACGCAGTATTTT. This gives the protein CASSVVAGGRADTQYF.

The V call is TRBV7-8, the J call TRBJ2-5; possibly TRBD2 for D (7 bases). Per the germline V gene, CDR1 is SGHVS and CDR2 is FQNEAQ. The ends were cut back, 7 bases at V and 5 bases at J, with 11 bases in the middle. The CDR3 sequence is 12 residues long. The CDR3 nucleotides read TGTGCCAGCAAACAGGGAGGGGAGACCCAGTACTTC. It translates to CASKQGGETQYF.

This chain uses TRBV4-1 with TRBJ1-5, with D possibly matching TRBD1 (6 bases). The length of the CDR3 is 20 residues. V was trimmed by 0 bases and J by 4 bases, leaving 25 bases between them. In germline, CDR1 is MGHRA, CDR2 YSYEKL. CDR3 DNA: TGCGCCAGCAGCCAAGATCCGATGTCAGAGACAGGAGCATTTAATCAGCCCCAGCATTTT. As protein: CASSQDPMSETGAFNQPQHF.

This chain connects TRBV18 to TRBJ2-2; TRBD2 is a possible D gene (6 bases). The germline V gene encodes CDR1 KGHSH and CDR2 LQKENI. The V end lost 4 bases, the J end lost 8 bases, and 14 bases lay between the germline ends. The CDR3 runs 14 residues. CDR3 in DNA: TGTGCCAGCTCACGATCAACTAGCTTGGGGGAGCTGTTTTTT. It translates to CASSRSTSLGELFF.

This clone was observed a single time. The chain employs TRBV9 and TRBJ1-1, with TRBD1 matching over 7 bases. Germline V gene data show CDR1 as SGDLS and CDR2 as YYNGEE. The CDR3 loop spans 16 amino acids. Trimming took 0 bases from V and 0 from J; bases not matched to a gene: 5. CDR3: CASSVGTGFMNTEAFF. The CDR3 nucleotides are TGTGCCAGCAGCGTAGGGACAGGATTCATGAACACTGAAGCTTTCTTT. The full variable domain, with the rest looked up from reference TRBV9 and TRBJ1-1, is DSGVTQTPKHLITATGQRVTLRCSPRSGDLSVYWYQQSLDQGLQFLIQYYNGEERAKGNILERFSAQQFPDLHSELNLSSLELGDSALYFCASSVGTGFMNTEAFFGQGTRLTVV.

This rearrangement joins TRBV2 to TRBJ1-1, with TRBD1 matching 7 bases. Germline values: CDR1 SNHLY, CDR2 FYNNEI. This CDR3 region has 13 residues. Losses at the gene ends were 6 bases for V and 5 bases for J; bases not matched to a gene: 6. CDR3 nucleotide sequence: TGTGCCAGCAGGACAGGGTCGTTTACTGAAGCTTTCTTT. This codes for CASRTGSFTEAFF.

This clone has only a few counts. The V gene is TRBV5-1, the J gene TRBJ1-4; 10 nucleotides agree with TRBD1. In germline, CDR1 is SGHRS, CDR2 YFSETQ. The CDR3 is 18 amino acids. V shed 5 bases and J 7 bases; nucleotides not matched to a gene: 17. Here the CDR3 DNA reads TGCGCCAGCAGACCCGCCCAGGGACAGGGGCTGGGATCTGAAAAACTGTTTTTT. Its protein product is CASRPAQGQGLGSEKLFF.

The J gene is TRBJ2-7, the V gene TRBV9; TRBD1 might be the D (5 bases). The CDR3 length is 15 residues. V lost 4 bases and J lost 2, with 16 bases in between. Germline V gene lookup returns CDR1 SGDLS and CDR2 YYNGEE. CDR3 bases: TGTGCCAGCAGCCCAGATATGACAGCTGCCTACGAGCAGTACTTC. This codes for CASSPDMTAAYEQYF.

In DNA form, the CDR3 reads TGTGCCAGCAGCTTGAATTTTGGGGCGGACACTGAAGCTTTCTTT. Protein: CASSLNFGADTEAFF. V and J are TRBV5-5 and TRBJ1-1; a possible D gene is TRBD1 (5 bases). Germline CDR1 is SGHKS and CDR2 is YYEKEE (reference sequence). There are 15 residues in the CDR3. Deletions cut 1 base from V and 3 bases from J, with 13 bases between.